What follows describes a single T cell receptor beta chain. The sample is drawn from a study of blood T cell repertoires in COVID-19. The assay was immunoSEQ multiplex PCR, and TCRdb's table has in-frame clones only and misses some. The sample holds 200,000 to 250,000 clones; roughly 85% are singletons and the top ten take 3.5% to 4%. The CDR3 is made up of 13 amino acids. V lost 7 bases, J lost 5 bases, and 12 bases lay in between. From germline, CDR1 is MDHEN and CDR2 SYDVKM. The chain recombines TRBV28 with TRBJ2-1, with D maybe TRBD2 (5 bases). Sequencing input: PBMCs or T cells enriched from blood (not recorded which). This clonotype originated in a woman aged 40-49 years with acute COVID-19. CDR3 sequence (DNA): TGTGCCAGCATTAGCGACACAAACAATGAGCAGTTCTTC. Protein: CASISDTNNEQFF. Full variable domain (outside the CDR3, taken from reference TRBV28 and TRBJ2-1): DVKVTQSSRYLVKRTGEKVFLECVQDMDHENMFWYRQDPGLGLRLIYFSYDVKMKEKGDIPEGYSVSREKKERFSLILESASTNQTSMYLCASISDTNNEQFFGPGTRLTVL.